This T cell receptor (beta chain) derives from a study of blood T cell repertoires in COVID-19. As for the study in general: Sites in the United States, Italy and Spain provided acute and convalescent COVID-19 samples. The cDNA or gDNA used as material had been derived from T cells, B-cell-depleted T cells, or PBMCs.

In the original processing: Amplifying reference gene primers gave estimates of nucleated cell counts. Profiling relied on immunoSEQ multiplex PCR, and the TCRdb table lists in-frame clones only, not all of them. Clone size and the V and J calls come from that table; the DNA yielded D and trimming. The table has under 250,000 clones, around 81% seen once. CDR3 length equals 17 residues. CDR1 and CDR2 (germline): MNHNY, SVGAGI (reference sequence). The V gene lost 5 bases and the J gene lost 3 bases, with 23 bases spanning the gap. The receptor comes from a woman aged 55 to 70 with acute or convalescent COVID-19. The chain links TRBV6-6 to TRBJ2-7; the D is unclear. Sequencing used peripheral blood. This CDR3 reads CASSPHTDGDFIYEQYF. CDR3 nucleotides: TGTGCCAGCAGTCCACATACCGACGGAGACTTCATCTACGAGCAGTACTTC.